What follows is one T cell receptor (beta chain) and its context. As yet, its antigen is unknown. The 5'RACE template-switching step produced TCR cDNA and added a universal primer site and UMIs. TCRdb re-called the 5' RACE reads through MiXCR, storing one row per CDR3 protein. The table has around 260,000 distinct CDR3 sequences, approximately 5.2% seen once; the top ten hold less than 3.5%. This sample was taken from a study of T cells after yellow fever vaccination. Study results and caveats: A limited proportion of clonotypes was detected within both the CD4 and CD8 compartments. Any FACS-sorted repertoire could hold abundant clonotypes that contaminate it from the bulk population.

The germline V gene has CDR1 LGHNA and CDR2 YSLEER. V shed 1 base and J shed 3 bases, with 13 bases lying between them. CDR3 length: 16 residues. The sequence was obtained from a man younger than 35 who received the YFV17D yellow fever vaccine. The genes are TRBV4-3 and TRBJ1-5, with D hard to call. Sequenced here: CD4+ T cells sorted from PBMCs, sampled on the day of the yellow fever booster vaccination. In DNA, the CDR3 is TGCGCCAGCAGCCAAGCCGTAGGACGTAACAATCAGCCCCAGCATTTT. Translated: CASSQAVGRNNQPQHF.